This T cell receptor (beta chain) appears in the sequencing data of a study of T cell repertoires in cytomegalovirus infection. Overall study: Indications came from public TCR beta signatures; they pointed to CMV infection and to a matching HLA type.

Comments on this clonotype: Its antigen is unidentified.

TCRdb reprocessed the reads via MiXCR and lists one record per CDR3 protein. The sample yields about 770,000 distinct CDR3 sequences, 25% to 35% seen once. This CDR3 region has 15 residues. Germline CDR1 reads SGHNT; CDR2 reads YENEEA. Between the trimmed V and J ends, which lost 1 base and 1 base, there was a span of 10 bases. General study points: Summed public TCR beta family frequency identified CMV carriers bearing the relevant HLA. What dominated the ex vivo response were HLA-C-restricted CMV-specific TCR beta clonotypes.

This TCR derives from a human donor in good health (CMV status not recorded). Some clones in this sample may be carry-over from other donors' samples. The chain combines TRBV11-3 with TRBJ1-1; D ambiguous. Sequenced material: cultured CD8+ T cells from PBMCs, taken from culture after CMV antigen stimulation. DNA of the CDR3: TGTGCCAGCAGCTTAGGATCGGGCCCGAACACTGAAGCTTTCTTT. Translation gives CASSLGSGPNTEAFF.